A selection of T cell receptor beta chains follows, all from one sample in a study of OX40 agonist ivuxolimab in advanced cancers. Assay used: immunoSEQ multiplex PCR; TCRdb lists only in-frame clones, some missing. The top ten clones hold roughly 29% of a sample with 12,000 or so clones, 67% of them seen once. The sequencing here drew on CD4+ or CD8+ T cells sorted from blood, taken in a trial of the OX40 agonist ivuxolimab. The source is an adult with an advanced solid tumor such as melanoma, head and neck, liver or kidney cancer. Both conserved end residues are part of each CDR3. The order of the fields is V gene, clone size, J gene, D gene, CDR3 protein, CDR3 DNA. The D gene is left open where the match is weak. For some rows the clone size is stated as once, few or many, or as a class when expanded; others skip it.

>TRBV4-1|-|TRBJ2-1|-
CASSQDGYNEQFF
TGCGCCAGCAGCCAAGATGGGTACAATGAGCAGTTCTTC
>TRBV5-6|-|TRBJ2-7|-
CASSLRETEQYF
TGTGCCAGCAGCTTACGTGAGACCGAGCAGTACTTC
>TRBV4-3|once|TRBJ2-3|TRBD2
CASSQDWGGVSDTQYF
TGCGCCAGCAGCCAGGATTGGGGGGGGGTGTCAGATACGCAGTATTTT
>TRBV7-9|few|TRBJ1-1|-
CASSLEGLGNTEAFF
TGTGCCAGCAGCTTAGAGGGGTTGGGGAACACTGAAGCTTTCTTT
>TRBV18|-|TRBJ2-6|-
CASSPPGAGANVLTF
TGTGCCAGCTCACCACCCGGAGCTGGGGCCAACGTCCTGACTTTC
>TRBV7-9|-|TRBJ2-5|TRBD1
CASLPQGLQETQYF
TGTGCCAGCCTCCCACAGGGGCTCCAAGAGACCCAGTACTTC
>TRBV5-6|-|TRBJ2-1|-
CASSFSTEQFF
TGTGCCAGCAGCTTTAGTACTGAGCAGTTCTTC
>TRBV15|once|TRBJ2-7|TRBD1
CATSSGQGYEQYF
TGTGCCACCAGCAGCGGACAGGGCTACGAGCAGTACTTC
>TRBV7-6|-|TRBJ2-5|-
CASSTPQETQYF
TGTGCCAGCAGCACGCCACAAGAGACCCAGTACTTC
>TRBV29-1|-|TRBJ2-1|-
CSVEVEAHEQFF
TGCAGCGTTGAAGTGGAAGCCCATGAGCAGTTCTTC
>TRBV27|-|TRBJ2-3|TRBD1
CASSPQMTGPTDTQYF
TGTGCCAGCAGTCCCCAAATGACAGGGCCAACAGATACGCAGTATTTT
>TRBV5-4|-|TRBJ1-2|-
CASSLAGTMANYGYTF
TGTGCCAGCAGCTTGGCCGGGACAATGGCTAACTATGGCTACACCTTC
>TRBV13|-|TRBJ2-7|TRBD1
CASSPGTGGVGEQYF
TGTGCCAGCAGCCCCGGGACAGGGGGAGTGGGAGAGCAGTACTTC
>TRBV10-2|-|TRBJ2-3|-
CASSEDRSDTQYF
TGCGCCAGCAGTGAGGACCGCTCGGATACGCAGTATTTT
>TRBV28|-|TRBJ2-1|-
CASSLIYNEQFF
TGTGCCAGCAGTTTAATCTACAATGAGCAGTTCTTC
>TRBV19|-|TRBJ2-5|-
CASSMGWAGGQETQYF
TGTGCCAGTAGTATGGGTTGGGCAGGGGGGCAAGAGACCCAGTACTTC
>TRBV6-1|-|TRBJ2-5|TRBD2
CASKFSGSSLETQYF
TGTGCCAGCAAATTCAGCGGGAGTTCTTTAGAGACCCAGTACTTC
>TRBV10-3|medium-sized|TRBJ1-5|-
CAISGAGSNQPQHF
TGTGCCATCAGTGGGGCAGGCTCCAATCAGCCCCAGCATTTT
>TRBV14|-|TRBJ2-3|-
CASSQESAESTDTQYF
TGTGCCAGCAGCCAAGAGTCAGCGGAGAGCACAGATACGCAGTATTTT
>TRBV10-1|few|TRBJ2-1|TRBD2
CASSVQGLAAMNEQFF
TGCGCCAGCAGTGTCCAGGGACTAGCGGCGATGAATGAGCAGTTCTTC
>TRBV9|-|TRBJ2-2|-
CASSPRYTGELFF
TGTGCCAGCAGCCCACGTTACACCGGGGAGCTGTTTTTT
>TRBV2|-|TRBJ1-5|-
CASSAGNQPQHF
TGTGCCAGCAGTGCCGGCAATCAGCCCCAGCATTTT
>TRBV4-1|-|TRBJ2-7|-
CASSLEERGPYEQYF
TGCGCCAGCAGCCTCGAGGAAAGGGGACCCTACGAGCAGTACTTC
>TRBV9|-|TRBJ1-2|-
CASSVAGTNGGYTF
TGTGCCAGCAGCGTAGCTGGGACCAACGGGGGCTACACCTTC
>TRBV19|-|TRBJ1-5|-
CASSTGLSNQPQHF
TGTGCCAGTAGTACAGGTCTTAGCAATCAGCCCCAGCATTTT
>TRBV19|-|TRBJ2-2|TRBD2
CASIAGAVGELFF
TGTGCCAGTATTGCGGGAGCGGTCGGGGAGCTGTTTTTT
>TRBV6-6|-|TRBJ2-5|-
CASSLRHLQETQYF
TGTGCCAGCAGCCTAAGACATTTACAAGAGACCCAGTACTTC
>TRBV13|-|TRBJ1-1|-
CASSWGHLGTEAFF
TGTGCCAGCAGCTGGGGACATCTCGGCACTGAAGCTTTCTTT
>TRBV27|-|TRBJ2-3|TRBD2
CAAGTSGTDTQYF
TGTGCCGCAGGGACTAGCGGCACAGATACGCAGTATTTT
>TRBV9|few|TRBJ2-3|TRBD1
CASSVLGQGSTDTQYF
TGTGCCAGCAGCGTACTAGGACAGGGTTCGACAGATACGCAGTATTTT
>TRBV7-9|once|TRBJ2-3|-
CASSLGEGTRDTQYF
TGTGCCAGCAGCTTAGGGGAGGGGACAAGAGATACGCAGTATTTT
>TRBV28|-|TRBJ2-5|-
CASSFEGRETQYF
TGTGCCAGCAGTTTTGAGGGGAGGGAGACCCAGTACTTC
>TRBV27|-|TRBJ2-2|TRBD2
CASSLGLAGGGTGELFF
TGTGCCAGCAGTTTGGGACTAGCGGGAGGCGGTACCGGGGAGCTGTTTTTT
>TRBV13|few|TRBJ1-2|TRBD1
CASSPSRTGGGNYGYTF
TGTGCCAGCAGCCCCAGCAGGACAGGGGGAGGGAACTATGGCTACACCTTC
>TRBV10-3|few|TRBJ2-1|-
CAIKTEHNEQFF
TGTGCCATCAAGACAGAACACAATGAGCAGTTCTTC
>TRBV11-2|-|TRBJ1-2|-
CASSFKTDYGYTF
TGTGCCAGCAGCTTCAAGACGGACTATGGCTACACCTTC
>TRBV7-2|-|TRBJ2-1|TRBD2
CASSIGTSVYTEQFF
TGTGCCAGCAGCATCGGGACTAGCGTATACACTGAGCAGTTCTTC
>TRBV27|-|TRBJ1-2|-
CASSGGAQFYGYTF
TGTGCCAGCAGTGGGGGGGCGCAGTTCTATGGCTACACCTTC
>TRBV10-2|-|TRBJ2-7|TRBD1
CASNLQGAREQYF
TGCGCCAGCAATCTCCAGGGGGCGAGGGAGCAGTACTTC
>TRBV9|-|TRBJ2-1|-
CASGLSYNEQFF
TGTGCCAGCGGACTGTCTTACAATGAGCAGTTCTTC
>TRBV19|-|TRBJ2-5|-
CASSRDFQETQYF
TGTGCCAGTAGTAGGGACTTCCAAGAGACCCAGTACTTC
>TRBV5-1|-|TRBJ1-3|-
CASKDSVSGNTIYF
TGCGCCAGCAAGGACAGCGTATCTGGAAACACCATATATTTT
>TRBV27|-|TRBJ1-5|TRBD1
CASSLSKGAGQPQHF
TGTGCCAGCAGTTTATCGAAGGGGGCGGGTCAGCCCCAGCATTTT
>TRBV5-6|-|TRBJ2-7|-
CASSLAFISYEQYF
TGTGCCAGCAGCTTGGCTTTCATCTCCTACGAGCAGTACTTC
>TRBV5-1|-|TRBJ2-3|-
CASSLEGVGTDTQYF
TGCGCCAGCAGCTTGGAGGGGGTAGGGACAGATACGCAGTATTTT
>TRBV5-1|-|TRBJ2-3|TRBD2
CASSSGITDTQYF
TGCGCCAGCAGTAGCGGGATCACAGATACGCAGTATTTT
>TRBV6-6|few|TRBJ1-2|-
CACYGYTF
TGTGCTTGTTATGGCTACACCTTC
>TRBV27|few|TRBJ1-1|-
CASSVRDNTEAFF
TGTGCCAGCAGTGTCAGAGACAACACTGAAGCTTTCTTT
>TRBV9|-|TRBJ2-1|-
CASSVAKWRGEQFF
TGTGCCAGCAGCGTAGCCAAATGGAGAGGTGAGCAGTTCTTC
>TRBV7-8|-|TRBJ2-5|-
CASSSSFRGRETQYF
TGTGCCAGCAGCTCGAGTTTCAGGGGTCGGGAGACCCAGTACTTC
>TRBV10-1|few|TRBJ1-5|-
CASIVRGESNQPQHF
TGCGCCAGCATTGTCAGGGGCGAGAGCAATCAGCCCCAGCATTTT
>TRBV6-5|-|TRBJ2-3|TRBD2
CASSSGGNTDTQYF
TGTGCCAGCAGCTCGGGGGGGAATACAGATACGCAGTATTTT
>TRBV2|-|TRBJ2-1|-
CASSSRGNPYNEQFF
TGTGCCAGCAGTTCCCGAGGGAATCCCTACAATGAGCAGTTCTTC
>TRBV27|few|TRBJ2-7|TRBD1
CASGTADYEQYF
TGTGCCAGTGGGACAGCTGATTACGAGCAGTACTTC